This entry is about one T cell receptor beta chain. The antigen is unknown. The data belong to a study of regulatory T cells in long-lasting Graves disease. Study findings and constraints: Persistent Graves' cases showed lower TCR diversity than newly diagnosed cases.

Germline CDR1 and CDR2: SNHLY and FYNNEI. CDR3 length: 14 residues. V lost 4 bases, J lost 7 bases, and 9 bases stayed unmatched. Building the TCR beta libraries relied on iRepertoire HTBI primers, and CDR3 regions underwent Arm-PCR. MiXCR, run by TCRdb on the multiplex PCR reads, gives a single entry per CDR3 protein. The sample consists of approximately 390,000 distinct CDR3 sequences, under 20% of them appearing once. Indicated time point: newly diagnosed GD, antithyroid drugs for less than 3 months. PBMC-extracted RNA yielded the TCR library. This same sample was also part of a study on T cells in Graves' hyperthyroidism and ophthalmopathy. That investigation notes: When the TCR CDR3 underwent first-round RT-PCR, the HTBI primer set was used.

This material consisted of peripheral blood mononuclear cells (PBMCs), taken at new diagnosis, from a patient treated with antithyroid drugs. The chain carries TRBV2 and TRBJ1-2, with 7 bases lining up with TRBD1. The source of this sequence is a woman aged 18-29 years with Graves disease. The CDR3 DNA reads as TGTGCCAGCAGTGGAAGGGGGCGAGTAGGTGGCTACACCTTC. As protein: CASSGRGRVGGYTF.